The 10 T cell receptor beta chains reported below all come from one sample, sequenced in a study of blood T cell repertoires in COVID-19. The protocol was immunoSEQ multiplex PCR, while the TCRdb copy is restricted to in-frame clones and leaves out a portion. The data show 40,000 to 55,000 clones, approximately 91% seen once. Input material: peripheral blood. These receptors were collected from a human donor in a cohort sampled during active COVID-19.

V gene TRBV10-1 combines with J gene TRBJ1-2; perhaps TRBD1 as D (5 bases). This CDR3 region has 13 residues. Germline CDR1 and CDR2: WNHNN and SYGVQD (reference sequence). V shed 2 bases and J shed 14 bases, with 18 bases lying between them. CDR3 coding DNA: TGCGCCAGCAGTGAGCAGAGAACAGGACGGCTAACCTTC. This encodes CASSEQRTGRLTF.

The V call is TRBV5-4, the J call TRBJ1-6, with TRBD1 as a possible D gene (5 bases). Germline V gene data show CDR1 as SGHNT and CDR2 as YYREEE (reference sequence). The CDR3 has 16 residues. V gave up 4 bases and J gave up 6 bases, with 17 bases separating them. The CDR3 DNA reads TGTGCCAGCAGCCCGATACTTGGGGGGAGTAATTCACCCCTCCACTTT. It codes for CASSPILGGSNSPLHF. Full variable domain (remainder filled in from reference TRBV5-4 and TRBJ1-6): ETGVTQSPTHLIKTRGQQVTLRCSSQSGHNTVSWYQQALGQGPQFIFQYYREEENGRGNFPPRFSGLQFPNYSSELNVNALELDDSALYLCASSPILGGSNSPLHFGNGTRLTVT.

The chain links TRBV19 to TRBJ1-6; a weak D match, TRBD1 (5 bases). Germline loops: CDR1 LNHDA, CDR2 SQIVND (reference sequence). This CDR3 is 14 amino acids long. The V end was cut by 6 bases, the J end by 6 bases, with 12 bases between. DNA for the CDR3: TGTGCCAGTAGCCCCGGGACTTCTAATTCACCCCTCCACTTT. It is translated as CASSPGTSNSPLHF.

J is TRBJ2-5 and V is TRBV19, with a possible D match to TRBD2 (5 bases). The CDR3 loop spans 15 amino acids. The V end was cut by 1 base, the J end by 2 bases, with 11 bases between. The V gene's germline CDR1 is LNHDA and CDR2 SQIVND (reference sequence). CDR3 residues: CASSIGGTRQETQYF. CDR3 nucleotides: TGTGCCAGTAGTATAGGAGGTACTAGACAAGAGACCCAGTACTTC.

CDR3 in DNA: TGTGCCAGCAGCCCCGGGACTAGCGGTAATGAGCAGTTCTTC. Translated: CASSPGTSGNEQFF. This chain joins TRBV7-2 and TRBJ2-1; 11 nucleotides line up with TRBD2. Trimming cost V 5 bases and J 7 bases; bases outside gene matches: 4. This CDR3 region has 14 residues. Germline V gene data show CDR1 as SGHTA and CDR2 as FQGNSA.

This rearrangement joins TRBV6-2 or TRBV6-3 to TRBJ2-7, with D perhaps matching TRBD2 (5 bases). The CDR3 runs 13 residues. Per the germline V gene, CDR1 is MNHEY and CDR2 is SVGEGT. Trimming cost V 3 bases and J 0 bases, with 6 bases left between them. Here the CDR3 DNA reads TGTGCCAGCAGTTATGAGGGCTCCTACGAGCAGTACTTC. It is translated as CASSYEGSYEQYF.

J is TRBJ1-3 and V is TRBV4-3, with D possibly matching TRBD1 (5 bases). The length of the CDR3 is 15 residues. Trimming removed 4 bases at V and 0 bases at J, with 10 bases between. The V gene's germline CDR1 is LGHNA and CDR2 YSLEER. The CDR3 reads CASSPDTSSGNTIYF. The DNA for the CDR3 is TGCGCCAGCAGCCCGGACACGAGCTCTGGAAACACCATATATTTT.

The genes are TRBV6-2 or TRBV6-3 and TRBJ1-1; D not certain. The germline CDR1 and CDR2 sequences are MNHEY and SVGEGT. The CDR3 loop spans 14 amino acids. Trimming pared 5 bases from V and 6 bases from J, leaving 16 bases between. The DNA of the CDR3 is TGTGCCAGCAGTCTCCCTCGTAGCCGACCTGAAGCTTTCTTT. It encodes CASSLPRSRPEAFF.

V is TRBV20-1 and J is TRBJ1-5; D not resolved. V lost 3 bases, J lost 0 bases, and 12 bases lay in between. The CDR3 extends over 15 amino acids. The germline V gene has CDR1 DFQATT and CDR2 SNEGSKA (reference sequence). In DNA form, the CDR3 reads TGCAGTGCTAGTATACCGGGTCCTAGCAATCAGCCCCAGCATTTT. This sequence encodes CSASIPGPSNQPQHF.

The rearrangement links TRBV29-1 to TRBJ1-5, with 10 bases matching TRBD1. The CDR3 has 13 amino acids. In germline, CDR1 is SQVTM, CDR2 ANQGSEA. V dropped 4 bases and J dropped 5; count of bases not matched to a gene: 2. The CDR3 DNA sequence: TGCAGCGTTGCCGGGACAGGGGATCAGCCCCAGCATTTT. Protein product: CSVAGTGDQPQHF.